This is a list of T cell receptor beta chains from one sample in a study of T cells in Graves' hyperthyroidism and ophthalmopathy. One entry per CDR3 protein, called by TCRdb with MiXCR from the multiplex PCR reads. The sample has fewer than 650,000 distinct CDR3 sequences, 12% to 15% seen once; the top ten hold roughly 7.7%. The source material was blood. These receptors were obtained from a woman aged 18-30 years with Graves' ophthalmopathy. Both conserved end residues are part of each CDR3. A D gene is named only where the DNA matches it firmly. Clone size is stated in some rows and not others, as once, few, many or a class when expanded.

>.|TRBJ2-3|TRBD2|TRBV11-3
CASSPGTSGSWADTQYF
TGTGCCAGCAGCCCAGGGACTAGCGGGAGTTGGGCAGATACGCAGTATTTT
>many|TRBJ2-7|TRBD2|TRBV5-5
CASSSRTSGYEQYF
TGTGCCAGCAGCTCCCGGACTAGCGGTTACGAGCAGTACTTC
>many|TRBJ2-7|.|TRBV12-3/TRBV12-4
CASSLPSLRRSYEQYF
TGTGCCAGCAGTTTACCCTCCCTACGCCGCTCCTACGAGCAGTACTTC
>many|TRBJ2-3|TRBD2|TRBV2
CASRSSGSSTDTQYF
TGTGCCAGCCGCTCGAGCGGGAGCTCCACAGATACGCAGTATTTT
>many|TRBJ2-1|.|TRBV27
CASSLGLVGIYNEQFF
TGTGCCAGCAGTTTGGGCTTGGTGGGCATCTACAATGAGCAGTTCTTC
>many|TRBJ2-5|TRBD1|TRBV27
CASSLGSGGVETQYF
TGTGCCAGCAGTCTCGGGTCAGGGGGCGTGGAGACCCAGTACTTC
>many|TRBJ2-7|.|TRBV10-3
CAIRQETYEQYF
TGTGCCATTCGACAGGAGACCTACGAGCAGTACTTC
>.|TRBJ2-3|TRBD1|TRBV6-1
CASRQQGPTDTQYF
TGTGCCAGCAGGCAACAGGGGCCGACAGATACGCAGTATTTT
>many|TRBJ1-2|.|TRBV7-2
CASSLEGPGLSYGYTF
TGTGCCAGCAGCTTAGAAGGTCCGGGACTGAGCTATGGCTACACCTTC
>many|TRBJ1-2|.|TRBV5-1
CASSLVSGDGYTF
TGCGCCAGCAGCTTGGTTAGCGGTGATGGCTACACCTTC
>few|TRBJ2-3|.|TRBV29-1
CSVDGRNGDTQYF
TGCAGCGTTGACGGACGGAATGGAGATACGCAGTATTTT
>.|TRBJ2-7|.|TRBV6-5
CASSTDPGEQYF
TGTGCCAGCAGTACCGACCCGGGCGAGCAGTACTTC